This TCR beta chain was retrieved from a study of brain T cells in children with intractable seizures. Germline CDR1 reads LNHDA; CDR2 reads SQIVND (reference sequence). The CDR3 runs 17 residues. Unmatched junction bases numbered 10, after V lost 2 bases and J lost 5 bases. Sequencing used immunoSEQ multiplex PCR; TCRdb keeps in-frame clones, though not all of them. The profile covers about 80,000 clones, with under 95% appearing a single time and approximately 24% taken by the ten largest. This clonotype was sampled from a girl aged 2 to 9 with Rasmussen encephalitis and intractable seizures. Sequenced material: peripheral blood, taken at surgery. The chain combines TRBV19 with TRBJ2-7, with TRBD1 identical over 12 bases. The CDR3 DNA is TGTGCCAGTAGTATATCGGGGACAGGGGGCAGAGCGAACGAGCAGTACTTC. This gives the protein CASSISGTGGRANEQYF.